These 31 T cell receptor beta chains came from one sample sequenced in a study of cytomegalovirus exposure and HLA in healthy donors. The PCR contained 60 Vbeta and 13 Jbeta primers. Assay used: immunoSEQ multiplex PCR; TCRdb lists only in-frame clones, some missing. The table shows 85,000 to 100,000 clones, with around 60% occurring only once. Sequenced: PBMCs. The source of these receptors is a human donor in good health.

The CDR3 DNA reads as TGCGCCAGCAGCCAAGAAACCAGCGGGGATGGAGATACGCAGTATTTT. Translated, it gives CASSQETSGDGDTQYF. The V and J genes are TRBV4-3 and TRBJ2-3; 7 nucleotides match TRBD2. The germline gives CDR1 LGHNA, CDR2 YSLEER. The CDR3 runs 16 residues. With V trimmed by 0 bases and J by 5 bases, 8 bases remained unmatched.

The chain is built from TRBV4-3 and TRBJ2-3; the D gene is possibly TRBD2 (6 bases). CDR1 is LGHNA, CDR2 YSLEER, per germline. The ends were cut back, 4 bases at V and 0 bases at J, with 8 bases in the middle. CDR3 size: 14 residues. As DNA, the CDR3 is TGCGCCAGCAGCCGCGCGGGGAGCACAGATACGCAGTATTTT. The encoded protein is CASSRAGSTDTQYF.

V is TRBV2 and J is TRBJ1-2, with a possible D match to TRBD1 (5 bases). This CDR3 has 13 residues. The germline CDR1 and CDR2 sequences are SNHLY and FYNNEI. V was clipped by 5 bases and J by 8 bases, with 15 bases between them. The CDR3 DNA sequence: TGTGCCAGCAGTCCCGTGGAGGGGTCGGGCTACACCTTC. Translating gives CASSPVEGSGYTF.

CDR3 sequence (DNA): TGTGCCAGCAGTGAAACCGGGGCACCCCTCCACTTT. This translates into CASSETGAPLHF. The chain combines TRBV2 with TRBJ1-6; D is uncertain. This CDR3 region has 12 residues. Trimming took 2 bases from V and 11 from J, leaving 7 bases between them. Per germline, CDR1 SNHLY and CDR2 FYNNEI.

The chain has TRBV5-1 and TRBJ1-1, with 7 bases that match TRBD1. Germline loops: CDR1 SGHRS, CDR2 YFSETQ. CDR3 length: 16 amino acids. The ends lost 4 bases at V and 1 base at J; junction bases unmatched: 10. The CDR3 reads CASSKEGALRNTEAFF. CDR3 DNA: TGCGCCAGCAGCAAGGAGGGGGCGCTTCGGAACACTGAAGCTTTCTTT. Based on the CDR3 plus reference TRBV5-1 and TRBJ1-1, the full variable domain is KAGVTQTPRYLIKTRGQQVTLSCSPISGHRSVSWYQQTPGQGLQFLFEYFSETQRNKGNFPGRFSGRQFSNSRSEMNVSTLELGDSALYLCASSKEGALRNTEAFFGQGTRLTVV.

This clone came up a few times. This chain joins TRBV7-9 and TRBJ2-1, with D tentatively TRBD2 (6 bases). The V gene's germline CDR1 is SEHNR and CDR2 FQNEAQ (reference sequence). V was pared by 1 base and J by 7 bases, with 17 bases between. The CDR3 has 16 amino acids. CDR3 region: CASSLGFGGVVNEQFF. CDR3 nucleotides: TGTGCCAGCAGCTTAGGATTTGGCGGGGTTGTGAATGAGCAGTTCTTC.

The V and J genes are TRBV19 and TRBJ2-1; TRBD2 agrees at 13 bases. CDR3 length: 17 amino acids. Germline V gene sequence: CDR1 LNHDA, CDR2 SQIVND (reference sequence). V trimming: 10 bases; J trimming: 3 bases; junction bases outside the gene matches: 12. In nucleotides, the CDR3 is TGTGCCACCACGATGACTAGCGGGGGGATTGTCTACAATGAGCAGTTCTTC. This translates into CATTMTSGGIVYNEQFF.

The chain uses TRBV5-1 and TRBJ2-3; 14 bases agree with TRBD2. The CDR3 sequence is 16 residues long. V lost 1 base and J lost 4; bases outside the gene matches: 2. The germline gives CDR1 SGHRS, CDR2 YFSETQ. The CDR3 here is CASSLLTSGGADTQYF. Written as DNA, the CDR3 is TGCGCCAGCAGCTTGTTGACTAGCGGGGGGGCAGATACGCAGTATTTT.

The chain links TRBV13 to TRBJ1-1; 7 positions match TRBD1. The length of the CDR3 is 15 residues. V gave up 5 bases and J gave up 1 base; unmatched junction bases: 7. Germline values: CDR1 PRHDT, CDR2 FYEKMQ (reference sequence). The chain's CDR3 is CASSGRQGGNTEAFF. The CDR3 DNA reads TGTGCCAGCAGCGGGAGACAGGGTGGGAACACTGAAGCTTTCTTT.

The V call is TRBV18, the J call TRBJ2-5; 8 bases align to TRBD2. Trimming at V came to 3 bases and at J to 5 bases, leaving 8 bases not matched to a gene. The germline CDR1 and CDR2 sequences are KGHSH and LQKENI. The CDR3 consists of 15 residues. For the CDR3, the DNA is TGTGCCAGCTCACCCTTCCGGGAGGGTCGGGAGACCCAGTACTTC. Translation: CASSPFREGRETQYF.

V and J are TRBV25-1 and TRBJ2-7, with 7 positions matching TRBD1. CDR3 length: 13 residues. V gave up 6 bases and J gave up 3 bases; unmatched junction bases: 5. Germline CDR1 reads MGHDK; CDR2 reads SYGVNS. CDR3 DNA: TGTGCCAGCAGCTTCGGGACAGTCTACGAGCAGTACTTC. Encoded protein: CASSFGTVYEQYF.

The chain is built from TRBV27 and TRBJ1-1, with D possibly being TRBD1 (5 bases). Germline V lookup: CDR1 MNHEY, CDR2 SMNVEV (reference sequence). Trimming removed 6 bases from V and 1 base from J, with 6 bases in between. The length of the CDR3 is 12 residues. The CDR3 coding sequence is TGTGCCAGCAGGACAGCGAACACTGAAGCTTTCTTT. Translation: CASRTANTEAFF.

The rearrangement links TRBV5-1 to TRBJ2-3; 7 bases match TRBD2. Germline CDR1 is SGHRS and CDR2 is YFSETQ. This CDR3 has 15 residues. Losses at the gene ends were 6 bases for V and 2 bases for J; bases not matched to a gene: 9. The CDR3 loop reads CASTDGLVNTDTQYF. Written as DNA, the CDR3 is TGCGCCAGCACTGATGGACTAGTTAACACAGATACGCAGTATTTT.

The chain employs TRBV23-1 and TRBJ1-6, with 7 bases lining up with TRBD1. TRBV23-1 is an ORF; its function is uncertain. V was clipped by 2 bases and J by 12 bases; unmatched bases: 13. The CDR3 loop spans 16 amino acids. This CDR3 reads CASSQLDRAAEVPLHF. The CDR3 nucleotides read TGCGCCAGCAGTCAACTAGACAGGGCGGCGGAAGTACCCCTCCACTTT.

This clone was seen more than once but under ten times. The V call is TRBV2, the J call TRBJ1-1, with D possibly being TRBD1 (5 bases). The CDR3 consists of 14 residues. Germline V CDR1 and CDR2: SNHLY, FYNNEI. The V end was cut by 4 bases, the J end by 5 bases, with 14 bases between. CDR3 nucleotides: TGTGCCAGCAGTGTACTTCGGGGGGAGACTGAAGCTTTCTTT. This encodes CASSVLRGETEAFF.

The chain employs TRBV7-8 and TRBJ2-1; 7 bases match TRBD2. Germline-derived CDR1 and CDR2 are SGHVS and FQNEAQ. This CDR3 contains 12 residues. The CDR3 DNA reads as TGTGCGATAGGCGGGGGATACAATGAGCAGTTCTTC. Translating it yields CAIGGGYNEQFF.

The genes are TRBV7-6 and TRBJ2-5; D is unresolved. The CDR3 consists of 15 residues. CDR1 is SGHVS and CDR2 is FNYEAQ in the germline V gene. Trimming removed 1 base at V and 1 base at J, with 10 bases between. CDR3 amino acids: CASSLVFVRQETQYF. The DNA of the CDR3 is TGTGCCAGCAGCTTAGTGTTCGTCCGCCAAGAGACCCAGTACTTC.

V and J are TRBV30 and TRBJ2-7; D might be TRBD2 (5 bases). The V gene's germline CDR1 is GTSNPN and CDR2 SVGIG (reference sequence). The CDR3 totals 16 residues. Trimming removed 2 bases at V and 3 bases at J, with 20 bases between. CDR3 DNA: TGTGCCTGGAGTAGGCGTGGGGAGTACCCTCTCTACGAGCAGTACTTC. It encodes CAWSRRGEYPLYEQYF.

The chain carries TRBV4-3 and TRBJ2-5; D perhaps matches TRBD2 (5 bases). The ends were cut back, 0 bases at V and 5 bases at J, with 7 bases in the middle. Germline CDR1 reads LGHNA; CDR2 reads YSLEER. The CDR3 extends over 13 amino acids. CDR3 region: CASSQDRGETQYF. CDR3 nucleotides: TGCGCCAGCAGCCAAGACCGGGGTGAGACCCAGTACTTC.

The chain uses TRBV6-1 and TRBJ2-1; 8 bases are a match to TRBD1. The CDR3 spans 14 residues. J gave up 7 bases and V 4 bases, and 6 bases lay outside the gene matches. The V gene's germline CDR1 is MNHNS and CDR2 SASEGT. The DNA of the CDR3 is TGTGCCAGCAGTGGTTTCAGGGGGCTGAATGAGCAGTTCTTC. Its protein product is CASSGFRGLNEQFF.

This clone was observed a few times. The chain links TRBV19 to TRBJ1-2, with D possibly being TRBD1 (5 bases). V lost 7 bases, J lost 8 bases, and 17 bases lay in between. The CDR3 totals 13 residues. Per germline, CDR1 LNHDA and CDR2 SQIVND (reference sequence). The CDR3 sequence is CASNWGPTDGYTF. The DNA of the CDR3 is TGTGCCAGTAATTGGGGCCCGACCGACGGCTACACCTTC.

The chain carries TRBV11-1 and TRBJ2-5; 7 positions agree with TRBD1. This CDR3 contains 14 residues. Per the germline V gene, CDR1 is SGHAT and CDR2 is FQDESV (reference sequence). V lost 5 bases, J lost 5 bases, and 8 bases stayed unmatched. This chain's CDR3 is CASSPTGAAETQYF. CDR3 sequence (DNA): TGTGCCAGCAGCCCAACAGGGGCAGCCGAGACCCAGTACTTC.

This clone was picked up a small number of times. The CDR3 coding sequence is TGTGCCAGCAGCTCTGGGATGGCGGGCTGCTACAATGAGCAGTTCTTC. Its translation is CASSSGMAGCYNEQFF. The genes are TRBV5-7 and TRBJ2-1, with D perhaps matching TRBD2 (5 bases). TRBV5-7 is designated an ORF whose function remains uncertain. V lost 3 bases, J lost 3 bases, and 16 bases lay in between. CDR3 length equals 16 residues.

This chain links TRBV9 with TRBJ2-3; maybe TRBD1 (5 bases). This CDR3 contains 14 residues. Germline lookup yields CDR1 SGDLS and CDR2 YYNGEE. V was shortened by 4 bases and J by 1 base, with 10 bases between the two germline ends. CDR3 nucleotide sequence: TGTGCCAGCAGCTCCAGGGTTGGCACAGATACGCAGTATTTT. As protein: CASSSRVGTDTQYF.

This clone was seen just once. The rearrangement joins TRBV15 to TRBJ2-7; 12 bases are a match to TRBD1. V trimming: 3 bases; J trimming: 4 bases; junction bases outside the gene matches: 1. The germline V gene encodes CDR1 LNHNV and CDR2 YYDKDF (reference sequence). This CDR3 contains 14 residues. The CDR3 DNA reads as TGTGCCACCAGCAGGGGACAGGGGGCGTACGAGCAGTACTTC. Protein sequence: CATSRGQGAYEQYF.

Written as DNA, the CDR3 is TGTGCCAGCAGCTCACCGGGGGGGCGTTTTGATACGCAGTATTTT. Translated, it gives CASSSPGGRFDTQYF. The chain combines TRBV11-2 with TRBJ2-3; 8 positions match TRBD2. Per the germline V gene, CDR1 is SGHAT and CDR2 is FQNNGV. With V trimmed by 4 bases and J by 6 bases, 9 bases remained unmatched. The CDR3 is 15 residues long.

J is TRBJ1-2 and V is TRBV7-9; D unresolved. CDR1 SEHNR and CDR2 FQNEAQ come from the germline V gene (reference sequence). There are 12 residues in the CDR3. Trimming removed 4 bases from V and 4 bases from J, with 7 bases in between. CDR3 sequence (DNA): TGTGCCAGCAGCTCACAGTCCTATGGCTACACCTTC. Translated, it gives CASSSQSYGYTF.

There are a few counts of this clone. V and J are TRBV7-8 and TRBJ2-3; 7 nucleotides agree with TRBD2. CDR1 SGHVS and CDR2 FQNEAQ come from the germline V gene. V trimming: 5 bases; J trimming: 4 bases; junction bases outside the gene matches: 9. This CDR3 is 15 amino acids long. The CDR3 DNA follows: TGTGCCAGCAGCCCCCACCGACTAGCAGCAGATACGCAGTATTTT. It translates to CASSPHRLAADTQYF.

This clone was observed once. J is TRBJ2-7 and V is TRBV11-2; tentatively, D is TRBD2 (5 bases). The CDR3 is made up of 16 amino acids. The germline V gene encodes CDR1 SGHAT and CDR2 FQNNGV. V was cut by 0 bases and J by 2 bases, with 14 bases left in between. CDR3 nucleotide sequence: TGTGCCAGCAGCTTAGAGATGCCGGGGTCCGCCTACGAGCAGTACTTC. It specifies CASSLEMPGSAYEQYF.

The chain joins TRBV7-9 to TRBJ1-1; D gene unclear. This CDR3 region has 13 residues. In germline, CDR1 is SEHNR, CDR2 FQNEAQ (reference sequence). The V and J ends lost 1 base and 1 base respectively, with 4 bases between them. The chain's CDR3 is CASSLGRNTEAFF. DNA of the CDR3: TGTGCCAGCAGCTTAGGTAGGAACACTGAAGCTTTCTTT.

V gene TRBV5-5 combines with J gene TRBJ1-2, with no clear D. The CDR3 consists of 15 residues. CDR1 is SGHKS, CDR2 YYEKEE, per germline (reference sequence). V lost 1 base, J lost 5 bases, and 15 bases lay in between. This CDR3 reads CASSLPPPGTYGYTF. The CDR3 DNA is TGTGCCAGCAGCTTGCCACCGCCGGGAACTTATGGCTACACCTTC.